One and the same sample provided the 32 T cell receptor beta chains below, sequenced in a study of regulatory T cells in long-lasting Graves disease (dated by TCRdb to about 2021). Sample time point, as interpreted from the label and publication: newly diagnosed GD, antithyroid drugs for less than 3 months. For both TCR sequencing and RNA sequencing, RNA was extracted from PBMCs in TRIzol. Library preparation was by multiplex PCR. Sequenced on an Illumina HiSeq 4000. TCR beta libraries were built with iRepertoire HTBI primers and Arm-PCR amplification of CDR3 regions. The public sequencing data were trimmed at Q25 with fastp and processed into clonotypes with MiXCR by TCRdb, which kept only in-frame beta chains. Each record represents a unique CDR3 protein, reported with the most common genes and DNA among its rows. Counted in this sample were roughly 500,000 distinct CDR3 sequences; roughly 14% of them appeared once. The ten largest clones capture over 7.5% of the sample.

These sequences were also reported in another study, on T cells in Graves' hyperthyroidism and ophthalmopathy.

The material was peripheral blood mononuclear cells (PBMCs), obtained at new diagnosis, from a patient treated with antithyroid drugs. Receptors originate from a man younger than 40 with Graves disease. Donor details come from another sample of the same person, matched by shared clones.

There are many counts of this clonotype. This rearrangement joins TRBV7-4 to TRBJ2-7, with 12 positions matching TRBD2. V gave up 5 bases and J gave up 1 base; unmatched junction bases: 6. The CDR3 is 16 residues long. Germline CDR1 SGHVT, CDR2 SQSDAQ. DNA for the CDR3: TGTGCCAGCAGCATCTCTAGCGGGAGGGATTCCTACGAGCAGTACTTC. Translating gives CASSISSGRDSYEQYF.

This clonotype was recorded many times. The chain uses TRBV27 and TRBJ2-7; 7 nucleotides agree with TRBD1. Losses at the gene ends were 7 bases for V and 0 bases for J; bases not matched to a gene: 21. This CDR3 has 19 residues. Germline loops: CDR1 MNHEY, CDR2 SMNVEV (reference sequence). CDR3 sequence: CASKTPQDRLPRSSYEQYF. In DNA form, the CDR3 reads TGTGCCAGCAAAACACCTCAGGACAGGCTACCAAGGAGCTCCTACGAGCAGTACTTC.

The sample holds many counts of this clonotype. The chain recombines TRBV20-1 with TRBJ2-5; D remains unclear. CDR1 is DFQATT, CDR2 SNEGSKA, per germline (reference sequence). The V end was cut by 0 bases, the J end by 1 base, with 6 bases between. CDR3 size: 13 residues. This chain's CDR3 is CSARETVQETQYF. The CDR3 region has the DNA TGCAGTGCTAGAGAAACAGTCCAAGAGACCCAGTACTTC.

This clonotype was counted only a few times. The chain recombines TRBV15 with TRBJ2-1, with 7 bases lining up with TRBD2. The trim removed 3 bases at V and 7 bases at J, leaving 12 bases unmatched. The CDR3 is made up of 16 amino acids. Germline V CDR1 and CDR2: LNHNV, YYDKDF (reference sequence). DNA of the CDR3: TGTGCCACCAGCAGCGAGTGGGCGGGAGTGGCAAATGAGCAGTTCTTC. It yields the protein CATSSEWAGVANEQFF.

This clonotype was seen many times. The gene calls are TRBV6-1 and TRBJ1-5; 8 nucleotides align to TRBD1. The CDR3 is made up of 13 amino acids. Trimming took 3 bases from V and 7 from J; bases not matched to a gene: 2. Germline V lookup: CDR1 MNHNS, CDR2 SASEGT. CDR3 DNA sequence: TGTGCCAGCAGTGAGGACAGGGACCAGCCCCAGCATTTT. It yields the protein CASSEDRDQPQHF.

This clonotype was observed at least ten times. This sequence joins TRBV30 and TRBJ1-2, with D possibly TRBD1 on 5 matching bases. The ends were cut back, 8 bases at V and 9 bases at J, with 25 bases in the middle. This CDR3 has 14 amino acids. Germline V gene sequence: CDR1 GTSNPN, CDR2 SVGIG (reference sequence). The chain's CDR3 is CAVTRVEGLGSYTF. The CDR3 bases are TGTGCCGTTACACGAGTGGAGGGGCTGGGTAGCTACACCTTC.

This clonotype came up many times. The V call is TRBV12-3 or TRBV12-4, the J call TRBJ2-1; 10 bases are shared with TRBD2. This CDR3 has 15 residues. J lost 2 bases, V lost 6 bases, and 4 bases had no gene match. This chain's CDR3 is CASRLAGITYNEQFF. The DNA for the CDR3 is TGTGCCAGCAGACTAGCGGGAATTACCTACAATGAGCAGTTCTTC.

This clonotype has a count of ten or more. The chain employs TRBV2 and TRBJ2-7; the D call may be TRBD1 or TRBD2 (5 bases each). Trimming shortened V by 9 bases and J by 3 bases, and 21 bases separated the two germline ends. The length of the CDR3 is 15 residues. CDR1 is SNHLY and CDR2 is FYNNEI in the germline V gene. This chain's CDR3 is CARGVGRDRVYEQYF. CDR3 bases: TGTGCCAGGGGGGTAGGAAGAGACCGGGTCTACGAGCAGTACTTC.

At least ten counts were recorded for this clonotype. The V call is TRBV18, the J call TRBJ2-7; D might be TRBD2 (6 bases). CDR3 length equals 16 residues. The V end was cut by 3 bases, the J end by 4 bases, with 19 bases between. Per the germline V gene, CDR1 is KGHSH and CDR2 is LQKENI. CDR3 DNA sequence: TGTGCCAGCTCACCGGGAGGAGCGAGACTCTCATACGAGCAGTACTTC. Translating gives CASSPGGARLSYEQYF.

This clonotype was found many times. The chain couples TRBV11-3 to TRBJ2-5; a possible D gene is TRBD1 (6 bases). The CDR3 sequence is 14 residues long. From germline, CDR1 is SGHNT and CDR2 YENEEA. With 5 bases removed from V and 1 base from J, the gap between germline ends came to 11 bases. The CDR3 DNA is TGTGCCAGCAGCCATGGACAGATCCAAGAGACCCAGTACTTC. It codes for CASSHGQIQETQYF.

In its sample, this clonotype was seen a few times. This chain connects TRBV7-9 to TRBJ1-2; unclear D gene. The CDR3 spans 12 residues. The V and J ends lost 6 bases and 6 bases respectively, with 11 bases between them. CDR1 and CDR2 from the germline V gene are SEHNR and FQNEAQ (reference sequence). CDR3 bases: TGTGCCAGCAGAGAGTCCCTTCATGGCTACACCTTC. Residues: CASRESLHGYTF.

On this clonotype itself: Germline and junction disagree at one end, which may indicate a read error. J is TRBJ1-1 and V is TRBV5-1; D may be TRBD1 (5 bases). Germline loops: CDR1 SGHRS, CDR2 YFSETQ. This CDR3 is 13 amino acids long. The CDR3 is CASSFGVDTETFF. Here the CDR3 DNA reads TGCGCCAGCAGCTTCGGGGTGGACACTGAAACTTTCTTT. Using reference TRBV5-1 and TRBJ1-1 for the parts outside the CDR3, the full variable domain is KAGVTQTPRYLIKTRGQQVTLSCSPISGHRSVSWYQQTPGQGLQFLFEYFSETQRNKGNFPGRFSGRQFSNSRSEMNVSTLELGDSALYLCASSFGVDTETFFGQGTRLTVV.

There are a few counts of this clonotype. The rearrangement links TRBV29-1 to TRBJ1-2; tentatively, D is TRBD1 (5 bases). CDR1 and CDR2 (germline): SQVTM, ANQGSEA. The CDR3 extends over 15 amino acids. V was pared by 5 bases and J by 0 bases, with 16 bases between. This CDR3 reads CSVLRDPSPNYGYTF. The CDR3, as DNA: TGCAGCGTTCTAAGGGACCCGTCCCCTAACTATGGCTACACCTTC.

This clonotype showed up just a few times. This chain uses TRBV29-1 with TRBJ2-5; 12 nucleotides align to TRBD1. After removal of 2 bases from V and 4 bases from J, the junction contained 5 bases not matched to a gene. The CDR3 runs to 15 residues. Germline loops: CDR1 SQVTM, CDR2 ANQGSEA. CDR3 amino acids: CSVESRDRGRETQYF. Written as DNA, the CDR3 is TGCAGCGTTGAAAGTCGGGACAGGGGGCGAGAGACCCAGTACTTC.

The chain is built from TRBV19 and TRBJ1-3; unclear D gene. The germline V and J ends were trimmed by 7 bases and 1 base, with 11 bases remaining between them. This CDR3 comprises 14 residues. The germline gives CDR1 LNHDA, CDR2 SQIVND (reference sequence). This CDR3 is CASTPSGSGNTIYF. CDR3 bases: TGTGCCAGTACTCCATCAGGTTCTGGAAACACCATATATTTT.

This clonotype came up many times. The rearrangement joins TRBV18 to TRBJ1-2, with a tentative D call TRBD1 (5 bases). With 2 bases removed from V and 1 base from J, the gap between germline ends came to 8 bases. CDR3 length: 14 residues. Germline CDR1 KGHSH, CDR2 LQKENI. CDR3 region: CASSPVTDNYGYTF. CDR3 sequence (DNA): TGTGCCAGCTCACCAGTGACAGATAACTATGGCTACACCTTC.

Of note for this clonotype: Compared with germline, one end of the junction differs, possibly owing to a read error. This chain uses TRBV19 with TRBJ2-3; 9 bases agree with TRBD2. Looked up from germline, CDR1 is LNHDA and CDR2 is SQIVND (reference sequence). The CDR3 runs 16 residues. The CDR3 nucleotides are TGTGCCAGTAGTGTAGCGACTAGCGGTAGCACAGATACGCGGTATTTT. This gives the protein CASSVATSGSTDTRYF.

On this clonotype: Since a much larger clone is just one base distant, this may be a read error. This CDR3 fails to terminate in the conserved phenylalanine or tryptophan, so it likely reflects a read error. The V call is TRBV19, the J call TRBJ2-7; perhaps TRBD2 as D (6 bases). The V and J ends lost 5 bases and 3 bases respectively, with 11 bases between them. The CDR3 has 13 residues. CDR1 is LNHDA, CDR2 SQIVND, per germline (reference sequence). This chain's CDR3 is CASSVGSNYEQYL. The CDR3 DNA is TGTGCCAGTAGTGTCGGGAGCAACTACGAGCAGTACCTC.

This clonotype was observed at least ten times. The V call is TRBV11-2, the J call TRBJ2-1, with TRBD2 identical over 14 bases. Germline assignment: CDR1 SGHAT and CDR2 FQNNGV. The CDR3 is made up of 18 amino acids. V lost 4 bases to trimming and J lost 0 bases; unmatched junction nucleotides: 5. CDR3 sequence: CASSSPGTSGSSYNEQFF. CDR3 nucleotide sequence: TGTGCCAGCAGCTCTCCCGGGACTAGCGGGAGCTCCTACAATGAGCAGTTCTTC.

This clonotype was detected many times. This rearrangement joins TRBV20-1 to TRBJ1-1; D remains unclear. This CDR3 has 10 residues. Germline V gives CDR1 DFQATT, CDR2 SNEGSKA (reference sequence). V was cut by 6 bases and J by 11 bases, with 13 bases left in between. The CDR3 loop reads CSARTAVAFF. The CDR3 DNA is TGCAGTGCCAGGACGGCTGTGGCTTTCTTT.

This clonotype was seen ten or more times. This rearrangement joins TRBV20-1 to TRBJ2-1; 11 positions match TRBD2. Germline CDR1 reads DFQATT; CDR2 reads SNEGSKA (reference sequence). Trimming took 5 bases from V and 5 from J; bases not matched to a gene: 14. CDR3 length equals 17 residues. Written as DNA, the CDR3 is TGCAGTGCTTCACCTCTAGCGGGAGGTAAAGCTAACAATGAGCAGTTCTTC. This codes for CSASPLAGGKANNEQFF.

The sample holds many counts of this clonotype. The CDR3 reads CASSPSGEGGNQPQHF. The CDR3 DNA reads TGTGCCAGCAGCCCTAGCGGCGAGGGTGGCAATCAGCCCCAGCATTTT. V and J are TRBV3-1 and TRBJ1-5; D remains unclear. The V end lost 4 bases, the J end lost 2 bases, and 15 bases lay between the germline ends. This CDR3 region has 16 residues. Germline V gene sequence: CDR1 LGHDT, CDR2 YNNKEL (reference sequence).

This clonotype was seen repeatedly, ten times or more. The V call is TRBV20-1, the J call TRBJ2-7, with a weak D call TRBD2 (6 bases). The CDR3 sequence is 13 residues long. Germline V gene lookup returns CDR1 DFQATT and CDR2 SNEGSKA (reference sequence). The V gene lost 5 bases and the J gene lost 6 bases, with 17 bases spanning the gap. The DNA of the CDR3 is TGCAGTGCTGGCCCGACGGCGCGGGGCGAGCAGTACTTC. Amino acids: CSAGPTARGEQYF.

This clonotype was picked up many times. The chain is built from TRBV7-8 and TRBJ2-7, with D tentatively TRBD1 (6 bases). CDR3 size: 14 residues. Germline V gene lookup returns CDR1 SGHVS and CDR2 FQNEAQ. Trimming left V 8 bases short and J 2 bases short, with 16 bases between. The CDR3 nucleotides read TGTGCCAGCGCACTCCGGGACATAGCCTACGAGCAGTACTTC. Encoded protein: CASALRDIAYEQYF.

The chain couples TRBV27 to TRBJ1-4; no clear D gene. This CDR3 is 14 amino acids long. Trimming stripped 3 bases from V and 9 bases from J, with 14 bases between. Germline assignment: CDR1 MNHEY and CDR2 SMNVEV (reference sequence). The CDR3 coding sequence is TGTGCCAGCAGTTTTACCATCGGTGGCAAAAAACTGTTTTTT. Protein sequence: CASSFTIGGKKLFF.

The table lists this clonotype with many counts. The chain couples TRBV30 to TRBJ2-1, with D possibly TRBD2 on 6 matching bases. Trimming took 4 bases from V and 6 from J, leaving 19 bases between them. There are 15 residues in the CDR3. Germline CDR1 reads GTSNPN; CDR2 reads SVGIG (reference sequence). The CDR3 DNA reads TGTGCCTGGATCCCAACGGGACTCCCAAGCAATGAGCAGTTCTTC. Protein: CAWIPTGLPSNEQFF.

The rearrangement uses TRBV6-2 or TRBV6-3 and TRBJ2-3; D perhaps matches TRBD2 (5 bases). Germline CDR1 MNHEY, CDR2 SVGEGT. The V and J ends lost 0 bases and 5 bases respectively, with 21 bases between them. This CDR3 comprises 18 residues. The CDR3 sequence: CASSYSPRSGNGQDTQYF. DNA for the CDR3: TGTGCCAGCAGTTACTCTCCACGGAGCGGCAACGGGCAAGATACGCAGTATTTT.

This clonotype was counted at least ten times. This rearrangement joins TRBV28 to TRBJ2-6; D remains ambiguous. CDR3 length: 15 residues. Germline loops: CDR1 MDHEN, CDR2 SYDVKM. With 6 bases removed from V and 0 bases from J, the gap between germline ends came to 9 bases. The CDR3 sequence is CASSPGLSGANVLTF. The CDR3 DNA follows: TGTGCCAGCAGCCCCGGGCTCTCTGGGGCCAACGTCCTGACTTTC.

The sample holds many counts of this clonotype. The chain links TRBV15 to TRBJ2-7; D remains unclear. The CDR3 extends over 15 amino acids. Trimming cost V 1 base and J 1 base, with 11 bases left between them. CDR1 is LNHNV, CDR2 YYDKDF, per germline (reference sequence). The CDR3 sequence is CATSRGLDQSYEQYF. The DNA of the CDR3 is TGTGCCACCAGCAGAGGACTCGACCAGTCCTACGAGCAGTACTTC.

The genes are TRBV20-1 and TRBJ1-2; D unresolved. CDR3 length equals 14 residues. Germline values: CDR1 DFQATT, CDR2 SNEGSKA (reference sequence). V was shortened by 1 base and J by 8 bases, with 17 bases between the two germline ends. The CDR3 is CSARGVTSARGYTF. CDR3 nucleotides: TGCAGTGCTAGAGGAGTTACCTCCGCCCGGGGCTACACCTTC.

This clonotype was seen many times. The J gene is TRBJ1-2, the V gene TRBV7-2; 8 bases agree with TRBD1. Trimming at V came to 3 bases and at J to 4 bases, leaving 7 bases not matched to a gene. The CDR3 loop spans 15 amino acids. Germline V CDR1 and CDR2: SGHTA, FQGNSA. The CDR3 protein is CASSFLTGVGYGYTF. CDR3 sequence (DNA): TGTGCCAGCAGCTTCTTGACAGGGGTTGGCTATGGCTACACCTTC.

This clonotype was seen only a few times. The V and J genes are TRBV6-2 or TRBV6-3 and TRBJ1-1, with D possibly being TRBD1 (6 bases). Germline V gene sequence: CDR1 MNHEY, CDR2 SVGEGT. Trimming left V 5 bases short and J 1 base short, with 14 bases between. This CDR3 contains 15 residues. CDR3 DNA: TGTGCCAGCAGTGAAAGCGGGGGGCGGAACACTGAAGCTTTCTTT. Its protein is CASSESGGRNTEAFF.